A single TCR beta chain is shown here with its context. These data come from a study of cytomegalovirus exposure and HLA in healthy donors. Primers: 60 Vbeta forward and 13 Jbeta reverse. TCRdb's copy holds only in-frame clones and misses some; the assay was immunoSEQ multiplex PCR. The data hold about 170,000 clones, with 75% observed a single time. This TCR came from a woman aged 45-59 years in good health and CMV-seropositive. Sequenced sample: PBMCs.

Here the CDR3 DNA reads TGTGCCAGCTCACTAGGGACACTGAGCTCCTACGAGCAGTACTTC. It is translated as CASSLGTLSSYEQYF. The chain has TRBV18 and TRBJ2-7; D possibly corresponds to TRBD1 (6 bases). This CDR3 has 15 residues. V was pared by 4 bases and J by 0 bases, with 13 bases between. Germline CDR1 KGHSH, CDR2 LQKENI.